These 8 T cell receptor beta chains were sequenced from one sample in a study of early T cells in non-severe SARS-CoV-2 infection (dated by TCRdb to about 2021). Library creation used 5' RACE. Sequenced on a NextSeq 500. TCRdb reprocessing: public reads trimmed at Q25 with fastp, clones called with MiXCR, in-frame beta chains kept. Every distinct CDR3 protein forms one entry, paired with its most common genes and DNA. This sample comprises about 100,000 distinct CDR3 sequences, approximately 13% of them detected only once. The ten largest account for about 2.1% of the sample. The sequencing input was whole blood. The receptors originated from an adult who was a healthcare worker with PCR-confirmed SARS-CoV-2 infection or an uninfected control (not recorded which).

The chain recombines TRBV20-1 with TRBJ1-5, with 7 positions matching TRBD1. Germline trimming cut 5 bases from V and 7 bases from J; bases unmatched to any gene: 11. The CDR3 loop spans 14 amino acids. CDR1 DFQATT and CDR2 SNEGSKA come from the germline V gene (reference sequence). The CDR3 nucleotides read TGCAGTGCTCCTCGCAGGGGGGGGCGGCAGCCCCAGCATTTT. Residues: CSAPRRGGRQPQHF.

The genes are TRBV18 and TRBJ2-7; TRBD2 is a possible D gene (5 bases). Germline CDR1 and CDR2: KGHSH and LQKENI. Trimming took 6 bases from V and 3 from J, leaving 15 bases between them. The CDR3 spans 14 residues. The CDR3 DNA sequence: TGTGCCAGCTCTCAATGGACTGGTAGCTACGAGCAGTACTTC. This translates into CASSQWTGSYEQYF.

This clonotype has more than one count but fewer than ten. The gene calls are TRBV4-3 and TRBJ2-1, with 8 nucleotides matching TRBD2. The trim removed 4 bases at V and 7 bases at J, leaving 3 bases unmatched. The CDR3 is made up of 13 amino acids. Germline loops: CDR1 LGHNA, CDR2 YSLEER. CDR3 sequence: CASSRTSINEQFF. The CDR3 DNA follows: TGCGCCAGCAGCCGGACTAGCATAAATGAGCAGTTCTTC.

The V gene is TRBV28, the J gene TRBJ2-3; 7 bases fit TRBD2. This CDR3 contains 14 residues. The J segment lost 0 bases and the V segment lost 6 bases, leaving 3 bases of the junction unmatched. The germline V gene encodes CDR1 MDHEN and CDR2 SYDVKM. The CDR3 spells CASRPAGSTDTQYF. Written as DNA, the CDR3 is TGTGCCAGCAGACCAGCGGGGAGCACAGATACGCAGTATTTT.

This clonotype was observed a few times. The CDR3 nucleotides are TGTGCCAGCAGCCAAGGGGGCAAGTTAAGCAATCAGCCCCAGCATTTT. Amino acids: CASSQGGKLSNQPQHF. V gene TRBV4-2 combines with J gene TRBJ1-5; D is possibly TRBD1 (5 bases). In germline, CDR1 is LGHNA, CDR2 YNFKEQ. Trimming pared 1 base from V and 1 base from J, leaving 11 bases between. The CDR3 totals 16 residues.

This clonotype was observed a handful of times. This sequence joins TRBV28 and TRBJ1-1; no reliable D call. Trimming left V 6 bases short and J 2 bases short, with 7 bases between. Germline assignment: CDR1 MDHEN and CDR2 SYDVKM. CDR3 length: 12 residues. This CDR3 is CASRSANTEAFF. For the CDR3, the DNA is TGTGCCAGCAGATCAGCAAACACTGAAGCTTTCTTT.

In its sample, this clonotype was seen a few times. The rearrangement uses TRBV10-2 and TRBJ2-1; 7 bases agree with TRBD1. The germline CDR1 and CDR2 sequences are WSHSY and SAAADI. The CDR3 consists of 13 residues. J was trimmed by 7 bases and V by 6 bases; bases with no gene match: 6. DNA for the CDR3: TGCGCCAGCAGCCCCGGACAGGTTAATGAGCAGTTCTTC. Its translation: CASSPGQVNEQFF.

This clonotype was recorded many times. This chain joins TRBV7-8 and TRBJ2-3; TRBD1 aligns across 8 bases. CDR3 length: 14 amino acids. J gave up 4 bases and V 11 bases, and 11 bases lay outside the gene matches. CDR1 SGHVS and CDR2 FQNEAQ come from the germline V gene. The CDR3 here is CAVRGGQVPDTQYF. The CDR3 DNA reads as TGTGCCGTTAGAGGGGGACAGGTCCCAGATACGCAGTATTTT.